These 3 T cell receptor beta chains came from one sample sequenced in a study of T cell responses to AZD1222 COVID-19 vaccine. The protocol was immunoSEQ multiplex PCR, while the TCRdb copy is restricted to in-frame clones and leaves out a portion. Here the sample spans about 170,000 clones, approximately 90% being singletons. The sequenced sample was peripheral blood, obtained 28 days after the second AZD1222 dose. Source of these receptors: an adult who received the AZD1222 COVID-19 vaccine.

The chain combines TRBV28 with TRBJ1-2, with 7 bases aligning to TRBD1. Per the germline V gene, CDR1 is MDHEN and CDR2 is SYDVKM. Losses at the gene ends were 5 bases for V and 4 bases for J; bases not matched to a gene: 4. This CDR3 has 13 amino acids. The CDR3, as DNA: TGTGCCAGCAGTCCAGGGGGTGGCTATGGCTACACCTTC. Protein: CASSPGGGYGYTF.

The chain has TRBV10-3 and TRBJ2-1; the match to TRBD2 covers 8 bases. The CDR3 sequence is 17 residues long. Germline CDR1 is ENHRY and CDR2 is SYGVKD. Unmatched junction bases numbered 21, after V lost 10 bases and J lost 7 bases. As DNA, the CDR3 is TGTGCCACCCTCGAACCAGCGGGGGTGAGTATGGGTAATGAGCAGTTCTTC. It is translated as CATLEPAGVSMGNEQFF.

The V gene is TRBV6-5, the J gene TRBJ2-1; D call uncertain. Trimming stripped 6 bases from V and 6 bases from J, with 12 bases between. This CDR3 is built from 13 residues. CDR1 and CDR2 from the germline V gene are MNHEY and SVGAGI. CDR3 loop: CASRLEIPNEQFF. In nucleotides, the CDR3 is TGTGCCAGCAGGCTGGAGATCCCCAATGAGCAGTTCTTC.